The table lists the clone carrying this T cell receptor (beta chain) with many counts. The data belong to a study of T-cell reconstitution after alpha-beta-depleted transplantation in children. The authors prepared the TCRbeta library with unique molecular identifiers. MiXCR, applied by TCRdb to the PCR reads, yields one record per CDR3 protein. The sample yields approximately 640,000 distinct CDR3 sequences, roughly 15% seen once. Germline V gene sequence: CDR1 MNHNS, CDR2 SASEGT. V shed 3 bases and J 2 bases; nucleotides not matched to a gene: 5. This CDR3 comprises 16 residues. The chain links TRBV6-1 to TRBJ2-1, with 9 nucleotides matching TRBD1. Sequences were derived from PBMCs from the stem cell graft donor, sampled from the stem cell graft. The TCR comes from a human donor who donated a stem cell graft to a child with acute myeloid leukemia. The CDR3 nucleotides are TGTGCCAGCAGTGACCAAACAGGGGGCGCCTACAATGAGCAGTTCTTC. It codes for CASSDQTGGAYNEQFF.